The 7 T cell receptor beta chains listed next were all sequenced from one sample in a study of blood T cell repertoires in COVID-19. Here immunoSEQ multiplex PCR was the method, and the copy in TCRdb shows in-frame clones only, minus some. This sample yields 300,000 to 400,000 clones, of which around nine tenths are seen a single time; 1% belongs to the top ten. The sample comprised peripheral blood. The source of these receptors is a man in his forties or fifties with active or convalescent COVID-19.

The chain uses TRBV7-9 and TRBJ1-4; D unclear. The CDR3 runs to 13 residues. Germline values: CDR1 SEHNR, CDR2 FQNEAQ (reference sequence). V was trimmed by 5 bases and J by 7 bases, leaving 11 bases between them. The CDR3 nucleotides read TGTGCCAGCAGCCCCAAAGCCTCTGAAAAACTGTTTTTT. Protein sequence: CASSPKASEKLFF.

The chain recombines TRBV29-1 with TRBJ1-4, with D hard to call. The germline CDR1 and CDR2 sequences are SQVTM and ANQGSEA. This CDR3 is 12 amino acids long. Trimming stripped 6 bases from V and 8 bases from J, with 13 bases between. The CDR3 DNA is TGCAGCGTAGGCACCCCGGGGGAAAAACTGTTTTTT. Its protein is CSVGTPGEKLFF.

CDR3 sequence: CASSQGREQYF. DNA of the CDR3: TGCGCCAGCAGTCAAGGGCGCGAGCAGTACTTC. V gene TRBV23-1 combines with J gene TRBJ2-7, with D unclear. TRBV23-1 is reported as an ORF; its role is uncertain. The length of the CDR3 is 11 residues. Trimming cost V 2 bases and J 6 bases, with 5 bases left between them.

This clone was recorded a few times. The gene calls are TRBV4-1 and TRBJ1-4, with TRBD1 matching over 8 bases. From germline, CDR1 is MGHRA and CDR2 YSYEKL. V lost 0 bases and J lost 2; bases outside the gene matches: 5. The CDR3 contains 17 residues. CDR3 nucleotides: TGCGCCAGCAGCCAAGATCCGGGACAGGCGACTAATGAAAAACTGTTTTTT. It encodes CASSQDPGQATNEKLFF.

This chain links TRBV29-1 with TRBJ1-1; tentatively, D is TRBD1 (6 bases). Trimming shortened V by 4 bases and J by 0 bases, and 15 bases separated the two germline ends. This CDR3 spans 15 amino acids. Germline V gene sequence: CDR1 SQVTM, CDR2 ANQGSEA. The CDR3 DNA follows: TGCAGCGTTGCGGGGGGCTGGGGTATGAACACTGAAGCTTTCTTT. This sequence encodes CSVAGGWGMNTEAFF. The whole variable domain, remainder taken from reference TRBV29-1 and TRBJ1-1, is SAVISQKPSRDICQRGTSLTIQCQVDSQVTMMFWYRQQPGQSLTLIATANQGSEATYESGFVIDKFPISRPNLTFSTLTVSNMSPEDSSIYLCSVAGGWGMNTEAFFGQGTRLTVV.

This rearrangement joins TRBV18 to TRBJ1-2; TRBD1 aligns across 7 bases. CDR1 KGHSH and CDR2 LQKENI come from the germline V gene. The CDR3 is 15 residues long. The V gene end was trimmed by 2 bases and the J gene end by 8 bases; junction bases not matched to a gene: 11. The CDR3 region has the DNA TGTGCCAGCTCACCAGACAGGGTTCCGCCGTCCGGCTACACCTTC. It translates to CASSPDRVPPSGYTF.

The chain recombines TRBV11-2 with TRBJ2-3; 15 bases match TRBD2. CDR1 and CDR2 (germline): SGHAT, FQNNGV. The J segment lost 0 bases and the V segment lost 5 bases, leaving 6 bases of the junction unmatched. The CDR3 extends over 18 amino acids. DNA for the CDR3: TGTGCCAGCAGCGGAGGGACTAGCGGGAGGACTAGCACAGATACGCAGTATTTT. This gives the protein CASSGGTSGRTSTDTQYF.